This passage covers 17 T cell receptor beta chains from one sample sequenced in a study of beta chain features in type 1 diabetes. Expressed TCRB transcripts were sequenced because the isolated RNA had all been reverse transcribed beforehand. Assay used: immunoSEQ multiplex PCR; TCRdb lists only in-frame clones, some missing. Of under 550,000 clones in the sample, roughly 11% were seen once. The sequencing input was naive CD4+ T cells from blood. Receptors were obtained from a woman aged 18-29 years in good health.

This clone came up a few times. In nucleotides, the CDR3 is TGTGCCAGCAGTGAAGGTCCTAGCGGGAAGGACGGGGAGACCCAGTACTTC. Translation gives CASSEGPSGKDGETQYF. This sequence joins TRBV2 and TRBJ2-5, with TRBD2 matching over 9 bases. The V gene end was trimmed by 1 base and the J gene end by 5 bases; junction bases not matched to a gene: 11. The CDR3 is made up of 17 amino acids. CDR1 is SNHLY and CDR2 is FYNNEI in the germline V gene.

This chain joins TRBV27 and TRBJ1-6; maybe TRBD1 (6 bases). V was cut by 6 bases and J by 10 bases, with 19 bases left in between. The CDR3 runs to 15 residues. CDR1 is MNHEY, CDR2 SMNVEV, per germline (reference sequence). CDR3 sequence: CASRIDRLLRSPLHF. CDR3 nucleotide sequence: TGTGCCAGCAGAATCGACAGGCTCCTTAGGTCACCCCTCCACTTT.

In this sample, this clone turned up many times. The chain is built from TRBV30 and TRBJ2-4; D unclear. V was shortened by 0 bases and J by 5 bases, with 11 bases between the two germline ends. Germline assignment: CDR1 GTSNPN and CDR2 SVGIG (reference sequence). The CDR3 is 14 residues long. CDR3 residues: CAWSVVGLQNIQYF. CDR3 coding DNA: TGTGCCTGGAGTGTAGTTGGGCTCCAAAACATTCAGTACTTC.

This clone was detected only a few times. This chain links TRBV4-2 with TRBJ2-6; 7 nucleotides agree with TRBD1. Looked up from germline, CDR1 is LGHNA and CDR2 is YNFKEQ. V trimming: 0 bases; J trimming: 9 bases; junction bases outside the gene matches: 17. This CDR3 region has 19 residues. The CDR3 reads CASSQDADRSLVGFNVLTF. The CDR3 DNA reads TGTGCCAGCAGCCAAGATGCGGACAGGTCCTTGGTAGGCTTCAACGTCCTGACTTTC.

Only a few counts were recorded for this clone. V usage is TRBV6-1 and J usage is TRBJ2-7; no clear D gene. The CDR3 has 14 amino acids. With 6 bases removed from V and 0 bases from J, the gap between germline ends came to 12 bases. Germline V gene lookup returns CDR1 MNHNS and CDR2 SASEGT. The CDR3 protein is CASSRSSSSYEQYF. The CDR3 region has the DNA TGTGCCAGCAGCCGCTCCTCATCCTCCTACGAGCAGTACTTC.

V usage is TRBV29-1 and J usage is TRBJ2-3; 7 bases agree with TRBD2. Trimming removed 8 bases from V and 2 bases from J; junction bases left unmatched: 13. The CDR3 contains 15 residues. Germline CDR1 and CDR2: SQVTM and ANQGSEA. The CDR3 DNA reads as TGCAGCCCCCCCTTTGGCGGGAGAATCACAGATACGCAGTATTTT. The encoded protein is CSPPFGGRITDTQYF.

The chain combines TRBV9 with TRBJ2-7, with D uncertain. The CDR3 has 12 amino acids. Germline assignment: CDR1 SGDLS and CDR2 YYNGEE. V shed 2 bases and J shed 2 bases, with 5 bases lying between them. CDR3 DNA sequence: TGTGCCAGCAGCGTTGGGGCCTACGAGCAGTACGTC. The encoded protein is CASSVGAYEQYV.

The J gene is TRBJ1-1, the V gene TRBV7-9, with 9 bases matching TRBD1. Germline loops: CDR1 SEHNR, CDR2 FQNEAQ (reference sequence). With V trimmed by 5 bases and J by 12 bases, 16 bases remained unmatched. The CDR3 runs to 15 residues. The CDR3 sequence: CASSTVRGQGGRTFF. Here the CDR3 DNA reads TGTGCCAGCAGCACCGTTCGGGGACAGGGAGGTAGGACTTTCTTT.

This clone has only a few counts. The chain employs TRBV14 and TRBJ2-2; 11 positions agree with TRBD2. CDR3 length equals 15 residues. Germline V gives CDR1 SGHDN, CDR2 FVKESK. V dropped 4 bases and J dropped 4; count of bases not matched to a gene: 2. The CDR3 DNA reads TGTGCCAGCAGCCGACTAGCGGGGCGCACCGGGGAGCTGTTTTTT. Protein sequence: CASSRLAGRTGELFF.

The rearrangement uses TRBV15 and TRBJ2-1, with D unresolved. V gave up 1 base and J gave up 3 bases, with 7 bases separating them. The CDR3 loop spans 14 amino acids. CDR1 and CDR2 from the germline V gene are LNHNV and YYDKDF (reference sequence). In nucleotides, the CDR3 is TGTGCCACCAGCAGAGGACGAAACTACAATGAGCAGTTCTTC. Translated: CATSRGRNYNEQFF. Supplemented by reference TRBV15 and TRBJ2-1, the full variable domain reads DAMVIQNPRYQVTQFGKPVTLSCSQTLNHNVMYWYQQKSSQAPKLLFHYYDKDFNNEADTPDNFQSRRPNTSFCFLDIRSPGLGDTAMYLCATSRGRNYNEQFFGPGTRLTVL.

This clone has more than one count but fewer than ten. The V and J genes are TRBV27 and TRBJ1-4; 8 bases agree with TRBD1. The CDR3 contains 14 residues. V lost 3 bases, J lost 5 bases, and 2 bases stayed unmatched. Per germline, CDR1 MNHEY and CDR2 SMNVEV (reference sequence). The CDR3 DNA reads TGTGCCAGCAGTTTGACAGGGGCGAATGAAAAACTGTTTTTT. Its protein is CASSLTGANEKLFF.

The gene calls are TRBV15 and TRBJ2-5; 7 bases match TRBD1. The CDR3 consists of 15 residues. Trimming at V came to 3 bases and at J to 5 bases, leaving 9 bases not matched to a gene. Per the germline V gene, CDR1 is LNHNV and CDR2 is YYDKDF (reference sequence). CDR3 nucleotides: TGTGCCACCAGCAGCTCCGGGACAGTCCGTGAGACCCAGTACTTC. Its protein is CATSSSGTVRETQYF.

A note on this clone: This specimen includes other DNA sequences encoding the same CDR3. J is TRBJ2-5 and V is TRBV15; D is unclear. CDR3 size: 13 residues. CDR1 LNHNV and CDR2 YYDKDF come from the germline V gene (reference sequence). V lost 0 bases, J lost 4 bases, and 6 bases lay in between. CDR3 residues: CATSRDVGETQYF. As DNA, the CDR3 is TGTGCCACCAGCAGAGATGTGGGAGAGACCCAGTACTTC.

The CDR3 reads CSSKGAVTEAFF. The DNA for the CDR3 is TGCAGCTCAAAGGGGGCCGTCACTGAAGCTTTCTTT. The chain links TRBV29-1 to TRBJ1-1; TRBD1 agrees at 7 bases. From germline, CDR1 is SQVTM and CDR2 ANQGSEA. The CDR3 is 12 amino acids. J gave up 4 bases and V 8 bases, and 7 bases lay outside the gene matches. The variable domain in full, with the rest retrieved from reference TRBV29-1 and TRBJ1-1, is SAVISQKPSRDICQRGTSLTIQCQVDSQVTMMFWYRQQPGQSLTLIATANQGSEATYESGFVIDKFPISRPNLTFSTLTVSNMSPEDSSIYLCSSKGAVTEAFFGQGTRLTVV.

This clone was counted only a few times. The rearrangement links TRBV5-4 to TRBJ2-7; D possibly corresponds to TRBD1 (6 bases). Germline lookup yields CDR1 SGHNT and CDR2 YYREEE (reference sequence). Deletions cut 3 bases from V and 3 bases from J, with 10 bases between. This CDR3 has 13 residues. CDR3 DNA: TGTGCCAGCAGCTCCCGGGACAACTACGAGCAGTACTTC. This sequence encodes CASSSRDNYEQYF.

The sample holds a few counts of this clone. CDR3 sequence reads: CASRGQRQFKNIQYF. The CDR3, as DNA: TGTGCCAGCAGGGGCCAACGACAATTCAAAAACATTCAGTACTTC. This chain links TRBV28 with TRBJ2-4; D unresolved. CDR1 MDHEN and CDR2 SYDVKM come from the germline V gene. The CDR3 runs to 15 residues. V was clipped by 6 bases and J by 3 bases, with 15 bases between them. The entire variable domain, with the rest obtained from reference TRBV28 and TRBJ2-4, is as follows: DVKVTQSSRYLVKRTGEKVFLECVQDMDHENMFWYRQDPGLGLRLIYFSYDVKMKEKGDIPEGYSVSREKKERFSLILESASTNQTSMYLCASRGQRQFKNIQYFGAGTRLSVL.

This clone has a handful of counts. J is TRBJ2-7 and V is TRBV29-1, with 12 bases matching TRBD2. The CDR3 totals 14 residues. Germline V gene lookup returns CDR1 SQVTM and CDR2 ANQGSEA. The junction had 9 bases not matched to a gene; V was cut back by 7 bases and J by 5 bases. The CDR3 loop is CSAKTSGRMNEQYF. CDR3 nucleotide sequence: TGCAGCGCCAAAACTAGCGGGAGGATGAACGAGCAGTACTTC.